By share, the clone carrying this T cell receptor (beta chain) ranks as medium-sized. The data were taken from a study of HIV-infected patients and healthy controls. Alpha and beta constant-region primers primed reverse transcription of 500 to 550 ng RNA. Alpha and beta chain libraries were made separately by chain-specific third strand synthesis with multiplexing indices. TCRdb recomputed calls from the 5' RACE reads with MiXCR, one row per CDR3 protein. This sample has around 7,500 distinct CDR3 sequences; about 8% occur once, and the top ten carry approximately 10%. Whole blood was used without fractionation, so all unsorted peripheral T cells were included. V was cut by 1 base and J by 0 bases, with 10 bases left in between. The CDR3 has 15 amino acids. Germline assignment: CDR1 MGHRA and CDR2 YSYEKL.

This receptor was identified in an adult with HIV infection. The source material was blood, sampled before antiretroviral therapy. The rearrangement joins TRBV4-1 to TRBJ2-7, with D maybe TRBD2 (5 bases). CDR3 residues: CASSQGLGSSYEQYF. CDR3 in DNA: TGCGCCAGCAGCCAAGGCCTGGGGAGCTCCTACGAGCAGTACTTC.